The 6 T cell receptor beta chains reported below all come from one sample, sequenced in a study of blood T cell repertoires in COVID-19. TCRdb's table, derived via immunoSEQ multiplex PCR, lists solely in-frame clones and lacks some. The repertoire consists of under 65,000 clones, with approximately 90% occurring once and the leading ten covering around a sixth. The source material was peripheral blood. The receptor set was obtained from an elderly man with acute or convalescent COVID-19.

The gene calls are TRBV20-1 and TRBJ2-7; TRBD2 agrees at 8 bases. The CDR3 has 15 residues. Germline assignment: CDR1 DFQATT and CDR2 SNEGSKA (reference sequence). Germline trimming cut 3 bases from V and 1 base from J; bases unmatched to any gene: 8. The CDR3 spells CSASGTGGSSYEQYF. For the CDR3, the DNA is TGCAGTGCTAGTGGGACGGGGGGGTCTTCCTACGAGCAGTACTTC.

The gene calls are TRBV20-1 and TRBJ2-1; weak D call: TRBD1 (6 bases). The CDR3 covers 11 residues. Per the germline V gene, CDR1 is DFQATT and CDR2 is SNEGSKA (reference sequence). Between the trimmed V and J ends, which lost 7 bases and 5 bases, there was a span of 9 bases. This CDR3 reads CSVTGNNEQFF. DNA of the CDR3: TGCAGTGTTACAGGGAACAATGAGCAGTTCTTC.

This chain links TRBV24-1 with TRBJ2-5; D might be TRBD2 (6 bases). The CDR3 extends over 13 amino acids. CDR1 and CDR2 (germline): KGHDR, SFDVKD. The germline V and J ends were trimmed by 12 bases and 2 bases, with 15 bases remaining between them. The CDR3 here is CAVRGGGQETQYF. Here the CDR3 DNA reads TGTGCCGTCCGGGGTGGGGGGCAAGAGACCCAGTACTTC.

This chain joins TRBV7-9 and TRBJ2-7, with 7 bases fitting TRBD1. V was clipped by 5 bases and J by 1 base; unmatched bases: 5. CDR3 length: 14 residues. The germline V gene encodes CDR1 SEHNR and CDR2 FQNEAQ (reference sequence). CDR3: CASSPTDRSYEQYF. Written as DNA, the CDR3 is TGTGCCAGCAGCCCAACGGACAGGTCCTACGAGCAGTACTTC.

The rearrangement uses TRBV15 and TRBJ2-1; 8 bases match TRBD2. The germline gives CDR1 LNHNV, CDR2 YYDKDF (reference sequence). The CDR3 is made up of 14 amino acids. Losses at the gene ends were 7 bases for V and 3 bases for J; bases not matched to a gene: 5. The CDR3 is CATTTGGVYNEQFF. CDR3 nucleotide sequence: TGTGCCACCACCACGGGGGGGGTCTACAATGAGCAGTTCTTC.

The gene calls are TRBV19 and TRBJ2-7; tentative D call: TRBD1 (5 bases). The CDR3 is made up of 13 amino acids. V gave up 5 bases and J gave up 2 bases, with 10 bases separating them. Germline-derived CDR1 and CDR2 are LNHDA and SQIVND (reference sequence). The CDR3 bases are TGTGCCAGTAGTGCGGCCAGGGCCTACGAGCAGTACTTC. Its protein is CASSAARAYEQYF. The variable domain in full, with the rest retrieved from reference TRBV19 and TRBJ2-7, is DGGITQSPKYLFRKEGQNVTLSCEQNLNHDAMYWYRQDPGQGLRLIYYSQIVNDFQKGDIAEGYSVSREKKESFPLTVTSAQKNPTAFYLCASSAARAYEQYFGPGTRLTVT.